Shown below are 25 T cell receptor beta chains from a single sample sequenced in a study of blood T cells in healthy people across ages. A second PCR of about 6 to 12 cycles used a sample-barcoded 5' primer and a J-beta primer mix. TCRdb re-called the 5' RACE reads through MiXCR, storing one row per CDR3 protein. The sample shows roughly 2 million distinct CDR3 sequences, roughly 49% of them seen only once. Sequenced: blood. The source of these receptors is a woman aged 35 to 49 in good health.

This clonotype was recorded once. The genes are TRBV19 and TRBJ1-2; 9 nucleotides align to TRBD1. Germline V gene lookup returns CDR1 LNHDA and CDR2 SQIVND (reference sequence). Trimming removed 10 bases from V and 4 bases from J; junction bases left unmatched: 10. This CDR3 contains 14 residues. CDR3 protein: CATMGQGPIYGYTF. DNA for the CDR3: TGTGCCACCATGGGACAGGGCCCCATCTATGGCTACACCTTC. Using reference TRBV19 and TRBJ1-2 for the parts outside the CDR3, the full variable domain is DGGITQSPKYLFRKEGQNVTLSCEQNLNHDAMYWYRQDPGQGLRLIYYSQIVNDFQKGDIAEGYSVSREKKESFPLTVTSAQKNPTAFYLCATMGQGPIYGYTFGSGTRLTVV.

J is TRBJ2-2 and V is TRBV6-2 or TRBV6-3; 7 nucleotides align to TRBD2. Losses at the gene ends were 7 bases for V and 2 bases for J; bases not matched to a gene: 10. Per germline, CDR1 MNHEY and CDR2 SVGEGT. The CDR3 totals 16 residues. CDR3 bases: TGTGCCAGCATCAAGGGGCTAGCGGTAAACACCGGGGAGCTGTTTTTT. It specifies CASIKGLAVNTGELFF.

The chain employs TRBV7-2 and TRBJ2-1; D remains unclear. The V gene lost 0 bases and the J gene lost 12 bases, with 9 bases spanning the gap. This CDR3 has 12 residues. The germline V gene has CDR1 SGHTA and CDR2 FQGNSA. CDR3 DNA: TGTGCCAGCAGCTTAGCGTGGGCAGCGCAGTTCTTC. Encoded protein: CASSLAWAAQFF.

The V call is TRBV6-5, the J call TRBJ1-5, with D possibly TRBD1 on 5 matching bases. The V end was cut by 5 bases, the J end by 7 bases, with 18 bases between. The CDR3 has 15 residues. Germline CDR1 and CDR2: MNHEY and SVGAGI. CDR3 bases: TGTGCCAGCAGTCGACTGCAGGGAGGAGAGCAGCCCCAGCATTTT. It yields the protein CASSRLQGGEQPQHF.

This clonotype was found a few times. J is TRBJ2-1 and V is TRBV27, with 7 bases lining up with TRBD1. Trimming cost V 2 bases and J 9 bases; bases outside gene matches: 7. The length of the CDR3 is 14 residues. Germline CDR1 and CDR2: MNHEY and SMNVEV (reference sequence). In nucleotides, the CDR3 is TGTGCCAGCAGTTTACTTAGGGGGCCTGGTGAGCAGTTCTTC. It encodes CASSLLRGPGEQFF.

V is TRBV4-3 and J is TRBJ1-6, with 7 bases matching TRBD1. In germline, CDR1 is LGHNA, CDR2 YSLEER. This CDR3 contains 16 residues. The V gene end was trimmed by 1 base and the J gene end by 7 bases; junction bases not matched to a gene: 7. The CDR3 bases are TGCGCCAGCAGCCAAGTGAGGGGACAGAAAAATTCACCCCTCCACTTT. As protein: CASSQVRGQKNSPLHF.

As concerns this clonotype: Its ends do not fully match the called genes, so a read error is possible. The V and J genes are TRBV12-3 or TRBV12-4 and TRBJ2-3; maybe TRBD2 (7 bases). The CDR3 has 15 residues. This CDR3 is CASSLAGGPGDTRYF. The CDR3 DNA reads TGTGCCAGCAGTTTAGCGGGGGGGCCGGGAGATACGCGGTATTTT.

The table lists this clonotype with a few counts. The chain has TRBV11-3 and TRBJ2-1, with 11 bases aligning to TRBD1. CDR3 size: 16 residues. Looked up from germline, CDR1 is SGHNT and CDR2 is YENEEA. Trimming removed 5 bases from V and 3 bases from J; junction bases left unmatched: 6. CDR3 in DNA: TGTGCCAGCAGCGAGACCGGGACAGGGGGCTACAATGAGCAGTTCTTC. It codes for CASSETGTGGYNEQFF.

This clonotype has just a few counts. V usage is TRBV4-3 and J usage is TRBJ2-7; maybe TRBD1 (5 bases). The CDR3 is 16 residues long. V lost 4 bases and J lost 0, with 16 bases in between. The germline gives CDR1 LGHNA, CDR2 YSLEER. DNA for the CDR3: TGCGCCAGCAGCCGTATGTCCGGCGACAGCTCCTACGAGCAGTACTTC. Protein sequence: CASSRMSGDSSYEQYF.

The chain joins TRBV5-1 to TRBJ2-1; TRBD2 aligns across 10 bases. Gene TRBJ2-7 matches the end of the DNA better, so the J call may be wrong. Per germline, CDR1 SGHRS and CDR2 YFSETQ. This CDR3 region has 15 residues. Here the CDR3 DNA reads TGCGCCAGCAGCTTGGGGTCTAGCGGGGGCAATGAGCAGTACTTC. The encoded protein is CASSLGSSGGNEQYF.

This clonotype was detected only a few times. The CDR3 here is CASSQVRKASGGAMDTGELFF. CDR3 nucleotide sequence: TGTGCCAGCAGCCAAGTTCGGAAAGCTAGCGGGGGGGCCATGGACACCGGGGAGCTGTTTTTT. The rearrangement joins TRBV4-2 to TRBJ2-2; the match to TRBD2 covers 12 bases. This CDR3 comprises 21 residues. V dropped 1 base and J dropped 3; count of bases not matched to a gene: 15. CDR1 and CDR2 (germline): LGHNA, YNFKEQ.

This chain links TRBV6-6 with TRBJ2-7, with D possibly being TRBD1 or TRBD2 (5 bases each). This CDR3 region has 15 residues. In germline, CDR1 is MNHNY, CDR2 SVGAGI (reference sequence). Between the trimmed V and J ends, which lost 6 bases and 4 bases, there was a span of 19 bases. Here the CDR3 DNA reads TGTGCCAGCAGCTCGGGACCGACGATCCCTTACGAGCAGTACTTC. It specifies CASSSGPTIPYEQYF.

The sample holds a few counts of this clonotype. CDR3 residues: CSAGTSPDTQYF. The CDR3, as DNA: TGCAGTGCTGGGACTAGCCCAGATACGCAGTATTTT. The V call is TRBV20-1, the J call TRBJ2-3; 9 bases map to TRBD2. Per germline, CDR1 DFQATT and CDR2 SNEGSKA (reference sequence). This CDR3 spans 12 amino acids. J lost 4 bases, V lost 5 bases, and 1 base had no gene match.

CDR3 sequence reads: CASSDSSRHPYQPQHF. The CDR3 DNA follows: TGTGCCAGCAGTGACTCATCGAGGCACCCGTATCAGCCCCAGCATTTT. J is TRBJ1-5 and V is TRBV6-4; D unclear. V was trimmed by 0 bases and J by 5 bases, leaving 14 bases between them. Germline lookup yields CDR1 MRHNA and CDR2 SNTAGT. The CDR3 length is 16 residues.

Only a few counts were recorded for this clonotype. The chain is built from TRBV20-1 and TRBJ2-7; 12 bases are shared with TRBD2. The J segment lost 2 bases and the V segment lost 5 bases, leaving 1 base of the junction unmatched. From germline, CDR1 is DFQATT and CDR2 SNEGSKA (reference sequence). The length of the CDR3 is 13 residues. The CDR3 bases are TGCAGTGCTCCTAGCGGGGGGGCCTACGAGCAGTACTTC. This encodes CSAPSGGAYEQYF.

This sequence joins TRBV5-1 and TRBJ2-5, with 8 bases matching TRBD2. V shed 6 bases, J shed 5 bases, and the junction held 12 bases outside the gene matches. The germline V gene encodes CDR1 SGHRS and CDR2 YFSETQ. The CDR3 contains 15 residues. This chain's CDR3 is CASTTLAGGAETQYF. DNA of the CDR3: TGCGCCAGCACCACTCTCGCCGGGGGGGCTGAGACCCAGTACTTC.

The V call is TRBV20-1, the J call TRBJ1-2; D is uncertain. This CDR3 comprises 15 residues. Per germline, CDR1 DFQATT and CDR2 SNEGSKA (reference sequence). V lost 0 bases to trimming and J lost 5 bases, with 16 bases between them. CDR3 sequence reads: CSARDSHKPIYGYTF. CDR3 bases: TGCAGTGCTAGAGATTCTCACAAACCAATTTATGGCTACACCTTC.

V usage is TRBV28 and J usage is TRBJ2-1; TRBD2 matches 16 bases. Germline V lookup: CDR1 MDHEN, CDR2 SYDVKM. This CDR3 has 17 residues. V was pared by 3 bases and J by 8 bases, with 7 bases of the junction left unmatched. The chain's CDR3 is CASSFQGLAGGGDEQFF. CDR3 nucleotides: TGTGCCAGCAGTTTTCAGGGACTAGCGGGGGGGGGCGATGAGCAGTTCTTC.

The chain is built from TRBV9 and TRBJ2-7, with 7 bases aligning to TRBD2. The CDR3 is made up of 16 amino acids. Germline V gives CDR1 SGDLS, CDR2 YYNGEE. V lost 0 bases and J lost 7; bases outside the gene matches: 13. In DNA, the CDR3 is TGTGCCAGCAGCGTAGATGTGGGGGGGACTTACAATGAGCAGTACTTC. Amino acids: CASSVDVGGTYNEQYF.

This clonotype was recorded once. The chain is built from TRBV4-1 and TRBJ2-3; D gene ambiguous. V lost 3 bases and J lost 6, with 7 bases in between. This CDR3 is 12 amino acids long. Germline CDR1 and CDR2: MGHRA and YSYEKL. As DNA, the CDR3 is TGCGCCAGCAGCCACATTCAGGATACGCAGTATTTT. Amino acids: CASSHIQDTQYF.

In this sample, this clonotype turned up a few times. The chain couples TRBV25-1 to TRBJ2-5; D remains ambiguous. CDR3 length: 14 amino acids. The V and J ends lost 3 bases and 0 bases respectively, with 8 bases between them. Germline CDR1 MGHDK, CDR2 SYGVNS. CDR3 bases: TGTGCCAGCAGTGACATGGGGTACCAAGAGACCCAGTACTTC. Translating gives CASSDMGYQETQYF.

The chain uses TRBV5-6 and TRBJ2-7; D remains unclear. CDR1 and CDR2 from the germline V gene are SGHDT and YYEEEE. The CDR3 is 14 residues long. The V gene lost 2 bases and the J gene lost 6 bases, with 15 bases spanning the gap. The CDR3 region is CASSFTLKIGEQYF. CDR3 DNA: TGTGCCAGCAGCTTTACGCTTAAAATCGGCGAGCAGTACTTC.

The chain uses TRBV20-1 and TRBJ1-1, with 7 bases aligning to TRBD1. With V trimmed by 3 bases and J by 3 bases, 7 bases remained unmatched. The germline V gene has CDR1 DFQATT and CDR2 SNEGSKA (reference sequence). The CDR3 length is 14 residues. The CDR3 loop reads CSASWQGVDTEAFF. CDR3 DNA sequence: TGCAGTGCTAGTTGGCAGGGGGTGGACACTGAAGCTTTCTTT.

The genes are TRBV29-1 and TRBJ1-2, with D perhaps matching TRBD1 (5 bases). CDR3 size: 12 residues. The germline V and J ends were trimmed by 4 bases and 9 bases, with 15 bases remaining between them. Germline CDR1 and CDR2: SQVTM and ANQGSEA. This CDR3 is CSVAGTPDSYTF. The CDR3 DNA sequence: TGCAGCGTTGCCGGGACGCCTGACAGCTACACCTTC.

The V and J genes are TRBV20-1 and TRBJ2-1, with 12 positions matching TRBD1. The DNA end favors TRBJ2-7, so the J call may be wrong. CDR1 and CDR2 (germline): DFQATT, SNEGSKA (reference sequence). The CDR3 consists of 18 residues. CDR3 in amino acids: CSARATGQGASSYNEQYF. The CDR3 DNA is TGCAGTGCTAGAGCGACGGGACAGGGGGCGAGCTCCTACAATGAGCAGTACTTC.